Listed below are T cell receptor beta chains from one sample, sequenced in a study of blood T cell repertoires in COVID-19. The table came from immunoSEQ multiplex PCR; TCRdb's copy has only in-frame clones and leaves some out. Of about 400,000 clones listed, approximately 89% are singletons. The sequencing sample was made of PBMCs or T cells enriched from blood (not recorded which). Every receptor here comes from a woman younger than 45 who had recovered from COVID-19. Both conserved end residues are part of each CDR3. The D gene is left open where the match is weak. Expanded clones are given a class, and other clones once, few, many or no size at all.

v_call,d_call,j_call,clone_size,cdr3_aa,cdr3_nt
TRBV5-8,TRBD2,TRBJ2-2,once,CASAVRGTGELFF,TGTGCCAGCGCGGTGCGGGGGACCGGGGAGCTGTTTTTT
TRBV29-1,NA,TRBJ2-1,once,CSVGPGGINNEQFF,TGCAGCGTTGGCCCAGGGGGGATCAACAATGAGCAGTTCTTC
TRBV7-9,TRBD1,TRBJ1-4,NA,CASSPTGASNEKLFF,TGTGCCAGCAGCCCGACAGGGGCCTCTAATGAAAAACTGTTTTTT
TRBV10-3,NA,TRBJ1-3,NA,CAISEGLSSGNTIYF,TGTGCCATCAGTGAGGGACTAAGCTCTGGAAACACCATATATTTT
TRBV18,TRBD2,TRBJ2-7,NA,CASSPAGESYEQYF,TGTGCCAGCTCACCGGCGGGAGAATCCTACGAGCAGTACTTC
TRBV6-2/TRBV6-3,TRBD1,TRBJ1-1,few,CASSRGQGMNTEAFF,TGTGCCAGCAGTCGAGGACAGGGTATGAACACTGAAGCTTTCTTT
TRBV5-1,TRBD1,TRBJ1-1,NA,CASSLETGGIGTEAFF,TGCGCCAGCAGCTTGGAAACAGGGGGCATTGGAACTGAAGCTTTCTTT
TRBV28,NA,TRBJ1-4,NA,CASSAHDGGEKLFF,TGTGCCAGCAGTGCTCATGACGGAGGTGAAAAACTGTTTTTT
TRBV5-6,NA,TRBJ2-6,NA,CASTAVRRQKSGGANVLTF,TGTGCCAGCACCGCTGTGAGGCGCCAAAAATCGGGTGGGGCCAACGTCCTGACTTTC
TRBV4-2,TRBD2,TRBJ2-7,NA,CASSPGTSGSYEQYF,TGTGCCAGCAGCCCGGGGACTAGCGGTTCCTACGAGCAGTACTTC
TRBV27,NA,TRBJ2-7,NA,CASSSRTNLPSRQYEQYF,TGTGCCAGCAGTTCAAGGACTAACCTCCCTTCCCGCCAATACGAGCAGTACTTC
TRBV11-2,NA,TRBJ2-7,few,CASSLGQRTYEQYF,TGTGCCAGCAGCTTAGGACAGCGTACCTACGAGCAGTACTTC
TRBV5-1,NA,TRBJ1-1,NA,CASSLELGRNTEAFF,TGCGCCAGCAGCTTGGAGTTGGGGCGGAACACTGAAGCTTTCTTT
TRBV27,NA,TRBJ2-1,NA,CASRSSPTVNNEQFF,TGTGCCAGCCGTTCCAGCCCGACAGTTAACAATGAGCAGTTCTTC
TRBV7-2,NA,TRBJ1-5,NA,CASSDRSNQPQHF,TGTGCCAGCAGCGACAGGAGCAATCAGCCCCAGCATTTT
TRBV28,TRBD2,TRBJ2-7,few,CASSSLAGGLIYEQYF,TGTGCCAGCAGTTCACTAGCGGGAGGTCTAATTTACGAGCAGTACTTC
TRBV7-5,NA,TRBJ2-7,NA,CARSLGGQLYEQYF,TGTGCCAGAAGCTTAGGTGGACAGTTATACGAGCAGTACTTC
TRBV25-1,TRBD1,TRBJ1-1,NA,CASSAGQGGGGYNTEAFF,TGTGCCAGCAGCGCAGGACAGGGAGGGGGCGGGTACAACACTGAAGCTTTCTTT
TRBV12-3/TRBV12-4,NA,TRBJ2-7,once,CASSPQVYEQYF,TGTGCCAGCAGCCCACAGGTGTACGAGCAGTACTTC
TRBV19,TRBD1,TRBJ2-7,once,CASSTNPGQGYEQYF,TGTGCCAGTAGTACTAATCCGGGACAGGGATACGAGCAGTACTTC
TRBV30,NA,TRBJ1-1,NA,CAWSRAEGTEAFF,TGTGCCTGGAGCCGGGCCGAGGGCACTGAAGCTTTCTTT
TRBV9,NA,TRBJ1-2,few,CASSVDAAGLYGYTF,TGTGCCAGCAGCGTAGACGCCGCCGGACTGTATGGCTACACCTTC
TRBV4-1,TRBD1,TRBJ1-2,NA,CASSRTGAGYTF,TGCGCCAGCAGCCGGACAGGGGCTGGCTACACCTTC
TRBV9,TRBD1,TRBJ1-1,NA,CASSLGQTSEAFF,TGTGCCAGCAGCCTGGGACAGACGTCTGAAGCTTTCTTT
TRBV19,NA,TRBJ1-1,NA,CASSIWGEGTEAFF,TGTGCCAGTAGTATCTGGGGGGAAGGTACTGAAGCTTTCTTT
TRBV5-1,NA,TRBJ1-1,NA,CASRWALNTEAFF,TGCGCCAGCAGATGGGCCCTAAACACTGAAGCTTTCTTT
TRBV24-1,NA,TRBJ1-5,many,CATSDGGESNQPQHF,TGTGCCACCAGTGACGGGGGTGAGAGCAATCAGCCCCAGCATTTT
TRBV5-4,NA,TRBJ2-3,NA,CASSPTSTDTQYF,TGTGCCAGCAGTCCTACTAGCACAGATACGCAGTATTTT
TRBV5-8,TRBD1,TRBJ1-6,NA,CASSRDRGRVTLHF,TGTGCCAGCAGCCGGGACAGGGGGAGAGTGACCCTCCACTTT
TRBV7-3,NA,TRBJ1-1,NA,CASSTLQGSEAFF,TGTGCCAGCAGCACACTACAGGGCTCTGAAGCTTTCTTT
TRBV2,TRBD1,TRBJ1-1,NA,CASSEGTGVGTEAFF,TGTGCCAGCAGTGAAGGTACAGGGGTAGGCACTGAAGCTTTCTTT
TRBV18,NA,TRBJ2-3,NA,CASSPSEADTQYF,TGTGCCAGCTCACCGAGCGAGGCAGATACGCAGTATTTT
TRBV13,TRBD1,TRBJ2-1,once,CASSQTKAGTGINEQFF,TGTGCCAGCAGCCAAACCAAAGCCGGGACAGGGATCAATGAGCAGTTCTTC
TRBV7-2,NA,TRBJ1-5,NA,CASSPWAVNGQPQHF,TGTGCCAGCAGCCCCTGGGCAGTAAACGGTCAGCCCCAGCATTTT
TRBV12-5,TRBD1,TRBJ2-7,NA,CASGPDRDRGIGQYF,TGTGCTAGTGGTCCAGACCGGGACAGGGGGATCGGGCAGTACTTC
TRBV5-4,NA,TRBJ1-2,NA,CASSLVRDYGYTF,TGTGCCAGCAGCTTGGTACGGGACTATGGCTACACCTTC
TRBV27,TRBD2,TRBJ2-7,once,CASSRRTSGGAGEQYF,TGTGCCAGCAGTCGCCGGACTAGCGGGGGGGCGGGCGAGCAGTACTTC
TRBV10-1,NA,TRBJ2-1,NA,CASSPGKLSDEQFF,TGCGCCAGCAGCCCAGGGAAGTTATCGGATGAGCAGTTCTTC
TRBV29-1,TRBD1,TRBJ1-2,NA,CSVRTGSLAPHF,TGCAGCGTTCGGACAGGGTCCCTCGCCCCCCACTTC
TRBV6-5,TRBD1,TRBJ2-2,NA,CASSYSWTGIGELFF,TGTGCCAGCAGTTACTCCTGGACAGGGATCGGGGAGCTGTTTTTT
TRBV7-3,TRBD1,TRBJ1-5,NA,CASSSQGQVGNQPQHF,TGTGCCAGCAGCTCTCAAGGACAGGTCGGGAATCAGCCCCAGCATTTT